The sample holds many counts of the clone carrying this T cell receptor (beta chain). Arm-PCR of CDR3 regions with iRepertoire HTBI primers generated TCR beta libraries. TCRdb passed the multiplex PCR reads through MiXCR, listing each CDR3 protein once. This sample has about 400,000 distinct CDR3 sequences, with under 20% found just once. Time point meaning: newly diagnosed GD, antithyroid drugs for less than 3 months. With RNA extracted from PBMCs as input, the TCR library was made. In this cohort, patients came from an endocrinology department located in Xi'an, China. This entry comes from a study of regulatory T cells in long-lasting Graves disease. These same records also appear under a second study, on T cells in Graves' hyperthyroidism and ophthalmopathy.

The receptor was isolated from a young woman with Graves disease. The sequenced sample was peripheral blood mononuclear cells (PBMCs), obtained at new diagnosis, from a patient treated with antithyroid drugs.

The CDR3: CASSPGTPEGNEKLFF. The CDR3 DNA follows: TGTGCCAGCTCACCGGGGACACCTGAAGGGAATGAAAAACTGTTTTTT. The chain recombines TRBV18 with TRBJ1-4; weak D call: TRBD1 (6 bases). The germline V and J ends were trimmed by 3 bases and 5 bases, with 16 bases remaining between them. Germline CDR1 is KGHSH and CDR2 is LQKENI. The CDR3 extends over 16 amino acids.